This is a list of T cell receptor beta chains from one sample in a study of T cell repertoires in cytomegalovirus infection. TCRdb analysed the reads with MiXCR anew, one entry per CDR3 protein. Of 150,000 or so distinct CDR3 sequences listed, around 24% were seen once; the top ten hold roughly 9.8%. Sequencing was done on a sample of PBMCs. The receptors were sampled from a human donor in good health (CMV status not recorded). Some clones in this sample may be carry-over from other donors' samples. Both conserved end residues are part of each CDR3. The order of the fields is D gene, J gene, V gene, clone size, CDR3 protein, CDR3 DNA. A D gene is named only where the DNA matches it firmly. For some rows the clone size is stated as once, few or many, or as a class when expanded; others skip it.

d_gene: -; j_gene: TRBJ2-1; v_gene: TRBV28; abundance: -; CDR3aa: CASSFIRIEQFF; CDR3nt: TGTGCCAGCAGTTTTATCCGGATTGAGCAGTTCTTC
d_gene: -; j_gene: TRBJ2-1; v_gene: TRBV7-3; abundance: many; CDR3aa: CASSSRTASSYNEQFF; CDR3nt: TGTGCCAGCAGCTCCAGGACAGCGAGCTCCTACAATGAGCAGTTCTTC
d_gene: TRBD2; j_gene: TRBJ2-7; v_gene: TRBV11-2; abundance: -; CDR3aa: CASSPLDGTSGKGRYEQYF; CDR3nt: TGTGCCAGCAGCCCCCTGGACGGGACTAGCGGGAAGGGGCGCTACGAGCAGTACTTC
d_gene: -; j_gene: TRBJ1-1; v_gene: TRBV7-3; abundance: few; CDR3aa: CASSEEGDTEAFF; CDR3nt: TGTGCCAGCAGCGAAGAGGGGGACACTGAAGCTTTCTTT
d_gene: TRBD1; j_gene: TRBJ1-4; v_gene: TRBV6-5; abundance: few; CDR3aa: CASSTGQGFSNEKLFF; CDR3nt: TGTGCCAGCAGTACGGGACAGGGGTTTTCTAATGAAAAACTGTTTTTT
d_gene: TRBD2; j_gene: TRBJ2-3; v_gene: TRBV28; abundance: many; CDR3aa: CASAAAGGADTQYF; CDR3nt: TGTGCCAGCGCCGCTGCGGGAGGGGCAGATACGCAGTATTTT
d_gene: TRBD2; j_gene: TRBJ2-1; v_gene: TRBV4-1; abundance: -; CDR3aa: CASSQDPGGGSYNEQFF; CDR3nt: TGTGCCAGCAGCCAAGATCCGGGAGGGGGGTCCTACAATGAGCAGTTCTTC
d_gene: -; j_gene: TRBJ2-6; v_gene: TRBV28; abundance: few; CDR3aa: CASTPRGFSGANVLTF; CDR3nt: TGTGCCAGCACCCCGAGGGGGTTCTCTGGGGCCAACGTCCTGACTTTC
d_gene: TRBD1; j_gene: TRBJ2-6; v_gene: TRBV12-3/TRBV12-4; abundance: -; CDR3aa: CASSPGQPLSGANVLTF; CDR3nt: TGTGCCAGCAGTCCGGGACAGCCTCTGTCAGGGGCCAACGTCCTGACTTTC
d_gene: TRBD2; j_gene: TRBJ2-1; v_gene: TRBV29-1; abundance: few; CDR3aa: CSVRGTSPHEQFF; CDR3nt: TGCAGCGTGCGCGGGACTAGCCCCCATGAGCAGTTCTTC
d_gene: TRBD1; j_gene: TRBJ2-5; v_gene: TRBV29-1; abundance: few; CDR3aa: CSAKTGSQETQYF; CDR3nt: TGCAGCGCCAAGACAGGGAGCCAAGAGACCCAGTACTTC
d_gene: -; j_gene: TRBJ1-4; v_gene: TRBV4-1; abundance: few; CDR3aa: CASSQGLAEKLFF; CDR3nt: TGCGCCAGCAGCCAAGGTTTGGCTGAAAAACTGTTTTTT
d_gene: -; j_gene: TRBJ1-1; v_gene: TRBV20-1; abundance: -; CDR3aa: CSASRDTNTEAFF; CDR3nt: TGCAGTGCTAGCCGGGATACGAACACTGAAGCTTTCTTT
d_gene: -; j_gene: TRBJ1-5; v_gene: TRBV28; abundance: many; CDR3aa: CASIQAGVMKVQHF; CDR3nt: TGTGCCAGCATCCAGGCAGGGGTTATGAAGGTCCAGCATTTT
d_gene: -; j_gene: TRBJ2-2; v_gene: TRBV12-3/TRBV12-4; abundance: -; CDR3aa: CASSFLGATGELFF; CDR3nt: TGTGCCAGCAGTTTTTTGGGGGCCACCGGGGAGCTGTTTTTT
d_gene: -; j_gene: TRBJ1-1; v_gene: TRBV20-1; abundance: -; CDR3aa: CSASLVNTEAFF; CDR3nt: TGCAGTGCTAGTTTAGTGAACACTGAAGCTTTCTTT
d_gene: -; j_gene: TRBJ2-6; v_gene: TRBV6-2/TRBV6-3; abundance: few; CDR3aa: CASSYSTGANVLTF; CDR3nt: TGTGCCAGCAGTTACTCTACTGGGGCCAACGTCCTGACTTTC
d_gene: TRBD2; j_gene: TRBJ2-5; v_gene: TRBV7-9; abundance: -; CDR3aa: CASSPRTSGVKTQYF; CDR3nt: TGTGCCAGCAGCCCAAGGACTAGCGGGGTAAAGACCCAGTACTTC
d_gene: TRBD1; j_gene: TRBJ1-1; v_gene: TRBV7-9; abundance: -; CDR3aa: CASSPSGQGVEAFF; CDR3nt: TGTGCCAGCAGCCCCTCGGGACAGGGAGTTGAAGCTTTCTTT
d_gene: -; j_gene: TRBJ2-3; v_gene: TRBV10-3; abundance: -; CDR3aa: CAISLGERGTDTQYF; CDR3nt: TGTGCCATCAGCCTGGGGGAGAGGGGCACAGATACGCAGTATTTT
d_gene: TRBD1; j_gene: TRBJ1-5; v_gene: TRBV6-5; abundance: few; CDR3aa: CASSPEGTVLNQPQHF; CDR3nt: TGTGCCAGCAGTCCGGAGGGGACAGTACTCAATCAGCCCCAGCATTTT
d_gene: -; j_gene: TRBJ2-1; v_gene: TRBV7-2; abundance: few; CDR3aa: CASSLDLATRVEQFF; CDR3nt: TGTGCCAGCAGCTTAGATTTGGCCACCCGGGTTGAGCAGTTCTTC
d_gene: -; j_gene: TRBJ2-7; v_gene: TRBV29-1; abundance: few; CDR3aa: CSVPGPQTYEQYF; CDR3nt: TGCAGCGTTCCGGGACCCCAGACCTACGAGCAGTACTTC
d_gene: -; j_gene: TRBJ1-3; v_gene: TRBV7-2; abundance: many; CDR3aa: CASSPSASYSGNTIYF; CDR3nt: TGTGCCAGCAGCCCTTCGGCGTCTTACTCTGGAAACACCATATATTTT
d_gene: TRBD2; j_gene: TRBJ2-1; v_gene: TRBV19; abundance: -; CDR3aa: CASSIQAGGPHEQFF; CDR3nt: TGTGCCAGTAGTATTCAAGCGGGAGGGCCCCATGAGCAGTTCTTC
d_gene: -; j_gene: TRBJ1-5; v_gene: TRBV5-6; abundance: -; CDR3aa: CASSFTGYNQPQHF; CDR3nt: TGTGCCAGCAGCTTTACAGGCTACAATCAGCCCCAGCATTTT
d_gene: -; j_gene: TRBJ1-2; v_gene: TRBV7-6; abundance: few; CDR3aa: CASSSPFEGGYTF; CDR3nt: TGTGCCAGCAGCTCTCCCTTCGAAGGGGGCTACACCTTC
d_gene: -; j_gene: TRBJ2-6; v_gene: TRBV15; abundance: -; CDR3aa: CATSRDRVGRLSGANVLTF; CDR3nt: TGTGCCACCAGCAGAGATCGGGTGGGGCGTTTGTCCGGGGCCAACGTCCTGACTTTC
d_gene: TRBD2; j_gene: TRBJ2-1; v_gene: TRBV29-1; abundance: -; CDR3aa: CSVNGGGEGSYNEQFF; CDR3nt: TGCAGCGTGAACGGGGGGGGAGAGGGCTCCTACAATGAGCAGTTCTTC
d_gene: -; j_gene: TRBJ2-3; v_gene: TRBV24-1; abundance: -; CDR3aa: CATSGGWSTDTQYF; CDR3nt: TGTGCCACCAGTGGGGGGTGGAGCACAGATACGCAGTATTTT
d_gene: TRBD1; j_gene: TRBJ2-7; v_gene: TRBV7-6; abundance: few; CDR3aa: CASSLALGQGYEQYF; CDR3nt: TGTGCCAGCAGCTTAGCACTGGGACAGGGCTACGAGCAGTACTTC
d_gene: -; j_gene: TRBJ2-2; v_gene: TRBV11-3; abundance: few; CDR3aa: CASRDSGNTGELFF; CDR3nt: TGTGCCAGCAGAGACAGTGGGAACACCGGGGAGCTGTTTTTT
d_gene: -; j_gene: TRBJ1-4; v_gene: TRBV27; abundance: -; CDR3aa: CASSFGRSNEKLFF; CDR3nt: TGTGCCAGCAGTTTCGGGCGGAGTAATGAAAAACTGTTTTTT
d_gene: -; j_gene: TRBJ2-1; v_gene: TRBV7-9; abundance: few; CDR3aa: CASSPMGGEQFF; CDR3nt: TGTGCCAGCAGCCCTATGGGGGGAGAGCAGTTCTTC
d_gene: TRBD1; j_gene: TRBJ2-4; v_gene: TRBV7-2; abundance: many; CDR3aa: CASSLYDRGPKNIQYF; CDR3nt: TGTGCCAGCAGCTTATATGACAGGGGTCCCAAAAACATTCAGTACTTC
d_gene: -; j_gene: TRBJ1-2; v_gene: TRBV28; abundance: few; CDR3aa: CASSRTDGYTF; CDR3nt: TGTGCCAGCAGTCGGACAGACGGCTACACCTTC
d_gene: -; j_gene: TRBJ1-6; v_gene: TRBV7-8; abundance: many; CDR3aa: CASSPSTGDSPLHF; CDR3nt: TGTGCCAGCAGCCCCTCTACGGGGGATTCACCCCTCCACTTT
d_gene: -; j_gene: TRBJ2-3; v_gene: TRBV20-1; abundance: -; CDR3aa: CSARDPRVVADTQYF; CDR3nt: TGCAGTGCTAGAGATCCTAGGGTAGTCGCTGATACGCAGTATTTT
d_gene: -; j_gene: TRBJ1-3; v_gene: TRBV7-9; abundance: -; CDR3aa: CASSFRTGNTIYF; CDR3nt: TGTGCCAGCAGCTTTCGGACTGGAAACACCATATATTTT
d_gene: -; j_gene: TRBJ2-1; v_gene: TRBV7-3; abundance: many; CDR3aa: CASSLTGGANEQFF; CDR3nt: TGTGCCAGCAGCTTAACGGGGGGGGCCAATGAGCAGTTCTTC
d_gene: TRBD2; j_gene: TRBJ2-3; v_gene: TRBV29-1; abundance: few; CDR3aa: CSVAGTITDTQYF; CDR3nt: TGCAGCGTAGCCGGGACTATCACAGATACGCAGTATTTT
d_gene: -; j_gene: TRBJ1-6; v_gene: TRBV20-1; abundance: -; CDR3aa: CSARDSRGGNSPLHF; CDR3nt: TGCAGTGCTAGAGATTCGCGGGGAGGGAATTCACCCCTCCACTTT